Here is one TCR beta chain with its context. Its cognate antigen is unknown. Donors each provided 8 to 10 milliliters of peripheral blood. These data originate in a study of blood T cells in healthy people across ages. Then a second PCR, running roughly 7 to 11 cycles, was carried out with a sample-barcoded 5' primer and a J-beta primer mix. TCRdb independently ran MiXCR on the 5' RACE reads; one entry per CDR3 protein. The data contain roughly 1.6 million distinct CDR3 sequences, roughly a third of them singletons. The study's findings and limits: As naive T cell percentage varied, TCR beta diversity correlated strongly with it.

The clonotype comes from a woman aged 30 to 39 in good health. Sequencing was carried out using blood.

The CDR3 nucleotides are TGTGCCATCGGGGACAGGGTTCTATCTGGGGCCAACGTCCTGACTTTC. This encodes CAIGDRVLSGANVLTF. The chain joins TRBV10-3 to TRBJ2-6; TRBD1 matches 9 bases. The CDR3 is 16 amino acids. The ends lost 8 bases at V and 1 base at J; junction bases unmatched: 6. Germline V gene sequence: CDR1 ENHRY, CDR2 SYGVKD.